This record looks at one TCR beta chain sequence and its context. Sequencing was performed with immunoSEQ multiplex PCR; in TCRdb, only in-frame clones are kept and a portion is missing. The sample records 40,000 to 50,000 clones, around 93% being singletons. The record originates from a study of T cell changes during pregnancy in multiple sclerosis. Germline assignment: CDR1 SQVTM and CDR2 ANQGSEA. This CDR3 contains 13 residues. With 4 bases removed from V and 2 bases from J, the gap between germline ends came to 12 bases. The sequence was obtained from a female donor with multiple sclerosis, enrolled in a pregnancy study. The rearrangement uses TRBV29-1 and TRBJ2-7; D is unresolved. The material sequenced was CD8+ T cells from peripheral blood mononuclear cells, taken in the third trimester of pregnancy. CDR3 bases: TGCAGCGTTGCGGGTGGAGAGGCCTACGAGCAGTACTTC. Its translation is CSVAGGEAYEQYF.